This T cell receptor (beta chain) was retrieved from a study of cytotoxic CD8 clonotypes in ibrutinib-treated CLL. Overall study: The patients, roughly ten relapsed/refractory and approximately 15 treatment-naive, included roughly 17 who were IGHV unmutated. Overall study results and limits: The clonality went up when patients responded to ibrutinib and dropped back toward baseline at progression.

Remarks on this clone: Its matching antigen is unknown.

From germline, CDR1 is MNHEY and CDR2 SVGAGI. The CDR3 is 14 residues long. Trimming removed 5 bases at V and 2 bases at J, with 12 bases between. The table came from immunoSEQ multiplex PCR; TCRdb's copy has only in-frame clones and leaves some out. The sample comprises around 160,000 clones, roughly 84% of which are singletons, and approximately 3% rests with the top ten. Sample: PBMCs, taken at disease progression, from a patient treated with ibrutinib. This sequence was found in a human donor with chronic lymphocytic leukemia. This sequence joins TRBV6-5 and TRBJ2-5; D gene uncertain. The CDR3 sequence is CASSRPSDQETQYF. The CDR3 DNA sequence: TGTGCCAGCAGTCGCCCGTCGGATCAAGAGACCCAGTACTTC.